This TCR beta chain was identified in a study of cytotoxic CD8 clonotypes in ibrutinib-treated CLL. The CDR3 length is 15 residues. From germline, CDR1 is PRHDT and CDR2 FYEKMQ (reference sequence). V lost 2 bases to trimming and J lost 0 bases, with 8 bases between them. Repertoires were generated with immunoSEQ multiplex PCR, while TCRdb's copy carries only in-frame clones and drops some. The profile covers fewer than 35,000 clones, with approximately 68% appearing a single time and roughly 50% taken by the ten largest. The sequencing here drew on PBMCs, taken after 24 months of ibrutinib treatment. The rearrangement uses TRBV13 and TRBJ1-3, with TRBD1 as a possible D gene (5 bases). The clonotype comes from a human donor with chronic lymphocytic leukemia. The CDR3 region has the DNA TGTGCCAGCAGCTTAAGGACACTCTCTGGAAACACCATATATTTT. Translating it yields CASSLRTLSGNTIYF.